The clone carrying this T cell receptor (beta chain) showed up just a few times. The antigen is undetermined. This specimen belongs to a study of post-analysis software for immune sequencing data. Study summary: Included among the disease courses, which were recorded for the cohort, were relapsing-remitting, secondary progressive and progressive-relapsing multiple sclerosis.

Findings of the study overall: Multiple sclerosis patients had significantly lower normalized Chao1 diversity than controls. F measure showed strong co-clustering of same-batch samples.

Carried by the TCR beta cDNA libraries were unique molecular identifiers. Roughly 500,000 cDNA molecules were obtained per 1 to 10 million input T cells. TCRdb recomputed calls from the PCR reads with MiXCR, one row per CDR3 protein. Of approximately 460,000 distinct CDR3 sequences listed, 40% to 55% are singletons. Material: blood. The receptor comes from a girl between 5 and 17 years old with multiple sclerosis.

The CDR3 region is CASSLTAGAETQYF. CDR3 coding DNA: TGTGCCAGCAGCTTAACGGCCGGAGCGGAGACCCAGTACTTC. The gene calls are TRBV11-2 and TRBJ2-5, with unresolved D. The germline V gene has CDR1 SGHAT and CDR2 FQNNGV. The CDR3 sequence is 14 residues long. Deletions cut 2 bases from V and 5 bases from J, with 12 bases between.